Below are 9 T cell receptor beta chains sequenced from a single sample in a study of blood T cells in healthy people across ages. For the second PCR, which ran for roughly 6 to 11 cycles, a sample-barcoded 5' primer and a J-beta primer mix were used. TCRdb re-analysed the 5' RACE reads in MiXCR, keeping a single row per CDR3 protein. This table has around 1,100,000 distinct CDR3 sequences, around two fifths appearing once. Sequencing was carried out using blood. These receptors all come from a man aged 18 to 29 in good health.

The J gene is TRBJ2-1, the V gene TRBV4-3; no definite D call. Per germline, CDR1 LGHNA and CDR2 YSLEER. V was cut by 1 base and J by 6 bases, with 13 bases left in between. This CDR3 has 15 residues. CDR3 residues: CASSQGSISPNEQFF. The CDR3 region has the DNA TGCGCCAGCAGCCAAGGGTCCATTAGCCCCAATGAGCAGTTCTTC.

The chain uses TRBV20-1 and TRBJ2-3; 14 bases match TRBD2. The J segment lost 0 bases and the V segment lost 5 bases, leaving 10 bases of the junction unmatched. CDR1 and CDR2 (germline): DFQATT, SNEGSKA (reference sequence). The CDR3 is 18 residues long. The CDR3 reads CSAQRLAGGYTSTDTQYF. Here the CDR3 DNA reads TGCAGTGCTCAGCGACTAGCGGGGGGGTACACTAGCACAGATACGCAGTATTTT.

The rearrangement joins TRBV24-1 to TRBJ2-5; TRBD2 might be the D (5 bases). With 4 bases removed from V and 8 bases from J, the gap between germline ends came to 13 bases. The CDR3 is 13 amino acids. CDR1 is KGHDR, CDR2 SFDVKD, per germline. The CDR3 sequence: CATSDPTDFTQYF. The CDR3 DNA is TGTGCCACCAGTGACCCCACGGACTTCACCCAGTACTTC.

The chain uses TRBV2 and TRBJ1-2; no clear D gene. CDR3 length equals 13 residues. Trimming took 4 bases from V and 4 from J, leaving 10 bases between them. Per the germline V gene, CDR1 is SNHLY and CDR2 is FYNNEI. The CDR3 is CASSGRSSYGYTF. The CDR3 coding sequence is TGTGCCAGCAGTGGTCGGTCTTCCTATGGCTACACCTTC.

This clonotype was counted once. This chain joins TRBV5-1 and TRBJ2-7; 10 positions agree with TRBD2. Germline CDR1 is SGHRS and CDR2 is YFSETQ. The CDR3 covers 15 residues. The ends lost 4 bases at V and 4 bases at J; junction bases unmatched: 8. This chain's CDR3 is CASSPGLAVKYEQYF. The DNA for the CDR3 is TGCGCCAGCAGCCCCGGACTAGCGGTAAAATACGAGCAGTACTTC.

This clonotype was detected a few times. The chain carries TRBV20-1 and TRBJ2-7; 7 bases agree with TRBD1. Germline V gives CDR1 DFQATT, CDR2 SNEGSKA (reference sequence). The CDR3 sequence is 14 residues long. Unmatched junction bases numbered 5, after V lost 3 bases and J lost 0 bases. The CDR3 nucleotides read TGCAGTGCTAGCCGGGACAGCAACTCCTACGAGCAGTACTTC. Translated, it gives CSASRDSNSYEQYF.

The V and J genes are TRBV6-2 or TRBV6-3 and TRBJ1-5; no definite D call. This CDR3 spans 14 amino acids. The V gene's germline CDR1 is MNHEY and CDR2 SVGEGT. V lost 6 bases, J lost 6 bases, and 15 bases lay in between. The chain's CDR3 is CASRRVPEGQPQHF. The CDR3 DNA follows: TGTGCCAGCAGACGCGTTCCGGAGGGTCAGCCCCAGCATTTT.

The table lists this clonotype with many counts. CDR3 DNA: TGTGCCAGCAGCCCTAAACATCTGGATGGCTACACCTTC. Protein: CASSPKHLDGYTF. The chain joins TRBV6-2 or TRBV6-3 to TRBJ1-2; the D is unclear. This CDR3 contains 13 residues. V was cut by 6 bases and J by 6 bases, with 14 bases left in between. The V gene's germline CDR1 is MNHEY and CDR2 SVGEGT.

V usage is TRBV7-8 and J usage is TRBJ2-3, with a possible D match to TRBD2 (7 bases). Trimming took 0 bases from V and 2 from J, leaving 15 bases between them. Germline CDR1 and CDR2: SGHVS and FQNEAQ. This CDR3 spans 17 amino acids. This chain's CDR3 is CASSLAPAGADTDTQYF. The CDR3 bases are TGTGCCAGCAGCTTAGCCCCCGCGGGGGCCGACACAGATACGCAGTATTTT.